The sequence of this T cell receptor (beta chain) was determined in a study of T cell responses to AZD1222 COVID-19 vaccine. Findings and caveats of the study: Just 5 to 7 AZD1222 recipients tested seropositive at baseline. The sample set comprised mostly white British donors with more females, and clonal diversity was possibly underestimated. The CD4 TCRs associated with vaccination extended across spike and predominated at 160-218 and 743-854.

As for this clone: The antigen is unknown.

TCRdb keeps only in-frame clones here, not all; method: immunoSEQ multiplex PCR. The repertoire holds about 200,000 clones, roughly nine tenths seen once, with about 3.5% in the top ten. V dropped 4 bases and J dropped 3 bases, with 9 bases sitting between them. Per germline, CDR1 LNHDA and CDR2 SQIVND (reference sequence). The CDR3 consists of 14 residues. This clonotype was obtained from an adult who received the MenACWY meningococcal vaccine as a control. This chain uses TRBV19 with TRBJ1-4, with a possible D match to TRBD1 (6 bases). The sequencing here drew on peripheral blood, taken 28 days after the second dose of the MenACWY control vaccine. The CDR3 DNA is TGTGCCAGTAGTAACGGACAGCCTAATGAAAAACTGTTTTTT. Protein sequence: CASSNGQPNEKLFF.